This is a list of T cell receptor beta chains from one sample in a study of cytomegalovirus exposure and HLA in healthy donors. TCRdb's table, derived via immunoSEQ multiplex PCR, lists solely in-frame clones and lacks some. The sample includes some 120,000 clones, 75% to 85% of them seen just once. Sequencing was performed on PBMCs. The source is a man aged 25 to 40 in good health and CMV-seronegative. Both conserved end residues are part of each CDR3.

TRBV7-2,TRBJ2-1,CASSVRDYAQFF
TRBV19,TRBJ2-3,CASSLRTDTQYF
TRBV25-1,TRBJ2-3,CASSELRGGDTDTQYF
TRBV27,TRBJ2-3,CASSLYIGTPSTDTQYF
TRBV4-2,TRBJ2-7,CASSGGQGTYEQYF
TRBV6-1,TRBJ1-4,CASSPGQGNEKLFF
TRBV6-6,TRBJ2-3,CASSYQGLGGDTQYF
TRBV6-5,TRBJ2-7,CASRLTTYYEQYF
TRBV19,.,CASGQAYEQYF
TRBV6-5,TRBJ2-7,CASRLSSLSYEQYF
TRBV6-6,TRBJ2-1,CASRMKREGYNEQFF
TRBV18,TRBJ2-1,CASSPPLLAGGSDEQFF
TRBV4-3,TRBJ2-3,CASSPRLGSTDTQYF
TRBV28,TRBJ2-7,CASSLPAGWGSYEQYF
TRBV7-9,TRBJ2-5,CASSLAGGQETQYF
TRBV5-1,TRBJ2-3,CASSWVGAEDTQYF
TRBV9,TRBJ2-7,CASSEDRGLHHEQYF
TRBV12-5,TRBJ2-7,CASGSLTGTYEQYF
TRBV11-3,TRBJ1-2,CASSPEGGYYGYTF
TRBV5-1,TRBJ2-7,CASSLRTGSSYEQYF
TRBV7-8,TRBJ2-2,CASGTRFPTGELFF
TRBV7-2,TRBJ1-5,CASSSSRDRDQPQHF
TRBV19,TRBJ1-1,CASILQGARPKAFF
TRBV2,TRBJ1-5,CASSGRTGRSNQPQHF
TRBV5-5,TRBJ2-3,CASSPTNTDTQYF
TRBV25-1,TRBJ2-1,CASSVSSGYNEQFF
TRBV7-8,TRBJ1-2,CASSIGQGYYGYTF
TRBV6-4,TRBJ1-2,CASSDSPGVGGYTF
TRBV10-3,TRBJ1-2,CAIRKQGALGYTF
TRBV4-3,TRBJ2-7,CASSQARTSSSYEQYF
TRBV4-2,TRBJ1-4,CASSQARGLGEKLFF
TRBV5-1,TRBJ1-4,CASSLSQVSNEKLFF
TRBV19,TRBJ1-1,CASSIRDRRLNTEAFF
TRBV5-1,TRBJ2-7,CASSYLPIYEQYF
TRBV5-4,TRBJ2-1,CASSGAGGLYNEQFF
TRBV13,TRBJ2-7,CASSPPGTTYEQYF
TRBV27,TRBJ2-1,CASKAAGGLAHNEQFF
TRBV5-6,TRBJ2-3,CASSPKARDTQYF
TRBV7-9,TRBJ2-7,CSSSPGQRNSYEQYF
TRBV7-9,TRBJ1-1,CASSNQGAVRTEAFF
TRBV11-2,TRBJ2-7,CASSYPRADSSYEQYF
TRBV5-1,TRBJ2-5,CASSISQQETQYF